Detailed here is one TCR beta chain. The antigen is undetermined. The sample originates from a study of T cell responses to AZD1222 COVID-19 vaccine. Losses at the gene ends were 5 bases for V and 2 bases for J; bases not matched to a gene: 4. The CDR3 has 14 residues. Germline V gives CDR1 SEHNR, CDR2 FQNEAQ (reference sequence). General observations from the study: There were repertoire samples only from the period after the peak T cell response. Targets within unmutated variant regions were reportedly found for nearly half of spike-specific TCRs. The breadth and depth of Spike-specific TCRs increased once two AZD1222 doses had been given.

Using immunoSEQ multiplex PCR, the repertoire was profiled, and TCRdb retains in-frame clones only, with some absent. The sample contains roughly 110,000 clones, just under 90% of which appear only once. This TCR was recovered from an adult in good health. This specimen was peripheral blood, taken on day 0 of AZD1222 vaccination. The rearrangement uses TRBV7-9 and TRBJ2-7, with TRBD1 matching 9 bases. CDR3 sequence reads: CASSPRDRAYEQYF. The DNA of the CDR3 is TGTGCCAGCAGCCCTCGGGACAGGGCCTACGAGCAGTACTTC.